This T cell receptor beta chain was documented in a study of shared clonotypes between healthy human individuals. Partitioning of CD4+ cells yielded a CD45RA+ naive subset and a CD45RA-negative memory subset. Regarding the study as a whole: Larger estimated richness was generally recorded for naive subsets relative to memory subsets. Of the naive CD4 clonotypes, around 5.2% were shared across a few donors. Sampling was confined to blood; repertoires within tissues likely differ.

CDR3 length: 13 residues. V lost 5 bases to trimming and J lost 2 bases; unmatched junction nucleotides: 3. Germline CDR1 and CDR2: SGHNT and YYREEE (reference sequence). Generated by immunoSEQ multiplex PCR, the TCRdb table keeps only in-frame clones and is missing some. The sample holds 1,400,000 or so clones, approximately 98.5% seen once. In the case of this clone: Antigen unknown. Other DNA sequences within the sample encode an identical CDR3.

The chain combines TRBV5-4 with TRBJ2-5; 7 nucleotides agree with TRBD1. The TCR was taken from a young man in good health. The sequenced material came from naive CD4+ T cells sorted from blood. Indicated subset: CD45RA+ positively selected. The CDR3 DNA reads as TGTGCCAGCAGTCGGGACAGTCAAGAGACCCAGTACTTC. This sequence encodes CASSRDSQETQYF.